The present T cell receptor beta chain was sequenced within a study of PD-L1 blockade in urothelial cancer. Every PCR received spiked-in synthetic TCR analog templates. Sequencing used immunoSEQ multiplex PCR; TCRdb keeps in-frame clones, though not all of them. The table includes 100,000 to 150,000 clones, around 88% detected once. Time point denoted: peripheral blood 6 weeks after treatment start. This specimen was PBMCs, taken around atezolizumab (anti-PD-L1) treatment. This TCR was recovered from a man over 45 with urothelial cancer.

The CDR3 DNA sequence: TGTGCCAGCAGTCGTACAGTCTCTGGAAACACCATATATTTT. Its translation is CASSRTVSGNTIYF. J is TRBJ1-3 and V is TRBV6-1; no clear D. V was trimmed by 5 bases and J by 0 bases, leaving 8 bases between them. CDR1 MNHNS and CDR2 SASEGT come from the germline V gene. CDR3 size: 14 residues.